The rows below give T cell receptor beta chains drawn from one sample of a study of identical twins. One entry per CDR3 protein, called by TCRdb with MiXCR from the 5' RACE reads. The data hold some 630,000 distinct CDR3 sequences, with roughly 7.2% observed a single time. The same data also went into a second study, on yellow fever vaccine responses in identical twins.

Specimen: PBMCs. Source of these receptors: a woman between 18 and 29 years old in good health. Both conserved end residues are part of each CDR3. The D gene is left open where the match is weak. The size field is filled for only some rows; it gives once, few, many or a size class.

>TRBV7-9|few|TRBJ2-1|TRBD2
CASSSRGGLAGRNEQFF
TGTGCCAGCAGCTCTCGTGGGGGACTAGCGGGACGTAATGAGCAGTTCTTC
>TRBV28|few|TRBJ2-3|TRBD1
CASSSTTTGSGDTQYF
TGTGCCAGCAGTTCAACAACGACAGGGTCAGGTGATACGCAGTATTTT
>TRBV12-3/TRBV12-4|many|TRBJ2-1|.
CASSLTGRGFNEQFF
TGTGCCAGCAGTTTAACGGGAAGGGGGTTCAATGAGCAGTTCTTC
>TRBV20-1|many|TRBJ1-5|.
CSATRGGHKQPQHF
TGCAGTGCTACCCGAGGGGGGCATAAGCAGCCCCAGCATTTT
>TRBV3-1|.|TRBJ1-2|.
CASSQDRRTVDGGYTF
TGTGCCAGCAGCCAAGATCGAAGGACCGTGGATGGGGGCTACACCTTC
>TRBV14|many|TRBJ1-6|.
CASSQETRGNSPLHF
TGTGCCAGCAGCCAAGAAACCAGAGGGAATTCACCCCTCCACTTT
>TRBV10-3|few|TRBJ2-3|TRBD2
CAISEGLAGGQSTDTQYF
TGTGCCATCAGTGAGGGACTAGCGGGAGGACAAAGCACAGATACGCAGTATTTT
>TRBV28|.|TRBJ1-1|.
CASSLWLTPAGMNTEAFF
TGTGCCAGCAGCTTATGGCTGACCCCAGCCGGCATGAACACTGAAGCTTTCTTT
>TRBV5-1|many|TRBJ1-6|TRBD1
CASSPGQGNNSPLHF
TGCGCCAGCAGCCCCGGACAGGGCAATAATTCACCCCTCCACTTT
>TRBV5-1|many|TRBJ2-3|TRBD2
CASSLEAGTTDTQYF
TGCGCCAGCAGCTTGGAAGCGGGGACCACAGATACGCAGTATTTT
>TRBV4-1|.|TRBJ1-5|.
CASSHYESNQPQHF
TGCGCCAGCAGCCATTACGAAAGCAATCAGCCCCAGCATTTT
>TRBV7-6|.|TRBJ2-7|.
CASSLMSGTTYEQYF
TGTGCCAGCAGCCTGATGTCCGGGACAACCTACGAGCAGTACTTC
>TRBV2|.|TRBJ2-7|.
CASRVYEQYF
TGTGCCAGCAGGGTGTACGAGCAGTACTTC
>TRBV14|few|TRBJ1-6|.
CASSPQGWSALHF
TGTGCCAGCAGCCCTCAGGGGTGGTCGGCCCTCCACTTT
>TRBV20-1|many|TRBJ1-2|.
CSAVGGRDYGYTF
TGCAGTGCCGTCGGGGGGCGCGACTATGGCTACACCTTC
>TRBV10-3|many|TRBJ2-7|.
CAISGQEVGDYEQYF
TGTGCCATCAGTGGACAAGAGGTCGGGGATTACGAGCAGTACTTC
>TRBV11-3|.|TRBJ2-7|TRBD1
CASSSANRGTYEQYF
TGTGCCAGCAGCTCCGCGAACAGGGGGACCTACGAGCAGTACTTC
>TRBV27|many|TRBJ2-2|.
CASSLKARGNTGELFF
TGTGCCAGCAGTTTAAAGGCCAGGGGGAACACCGGGGAGCTGTTTTTT
>TRBV5-1|.|TRBJ1-2|.
CASSDLGSSNYGYTF
TGCGCCAGCAGCGATCTCGGGAGCTCTAACTATGGCTACACCTTC
>TRBV7-9|many|TRBJ2-3|.
CASSFYGGSGTDTQYF
TGTGCCAGCAGCTTTTATGGGGGTTCGGGCACAGATACGCAGTATTTT
>TRBV20-1|.|TRBJ2-1|.
CSARDGFYNEQFF
TGCAGTGCTAGGGACGGGTTCTACAATGAGCAGTTCTTC
>TRBV5-1|.|TRBJ2-3|TRBD2
CASSPGLSGRPDTQYF
TGCGCCAGCAGCCCCGGCCTGAGCGGGAGACCAGATACGCAGTATTTT
>TRBV12-3/TRBV12-4|few|TRBJ1-2|.
CASSFQGNYGYTF
TGTGCCAGCAGTTTTCAGGGGAACTATGGCTACACCTTC
>TRBV28|many|TRBJ1-5|.
CATIGRNSNQPQHF
TGTGCCACCATCGGGCGGAATAGCAATCAGCCCCAGCATTTT
>TRBV4-1|many|TRBJ1-2|TRBD1
CASSQTDRVYGYTF
TGCGCCAGCAGCCAAACCGACAGGGTCTATGGCTACACCTTC
>TRBV5-1|many|TRBJ2-2|.
CASSLRTGNTGELFF
TGTGCCAGCAGCTTAAGAACGGGAAACACCGGGGAGCTGTTTTTT
>TRBV15|many|TRBJ2-1|TRBD1
CATSRVGTGAYNEQFF
TGTGCCACCAGCAGAGTGGGGACAGGGGCCTACAATGAGCAGTTCTTC
>TRBV5-4|.|TRBJ2-2|TRBD2
CASSYWTSGSTGELFF
TGTGCCAGCAGCTATTGGACTAGCGGATCCACCGGGGAGCTGTTTTTT
>TRBV2|many|TRBJ2-3|TRBD1
CASIRQGTNTDTQYF
TGTGCCAGCATCAGACAGGGGACCAACACAGATACGCAGTATTTT
>TRBV29-1|few|TRBJ2-3|.
CSVPQGTDTQYF
TGCAGCGTACCTCAGGGGACAGATACGCAGTATTTT
>TRBV5-6|.|TRBJ2-3|TRBD2
CASSYTRGDSTDTQYF
TGTGCCAGCAGCTATACGCGGGGGGACAGCACAGATACGCAGTATTTT
>TRBV5-1|.|TRBJ2-6|.
CASSSRGGPGANVLTF
TGCGCCAGCAGCTCTAGGGGGGGCCCTGGGGCCAACGTCCTGACTTTC
>TRBV24-1|many|TRBJ2-1|TRBD2
CATSDSGDGGYNEQFF
TGTGCCACCAGTGATAGCGGGGACGGCGGTTACAATGAGCAGTTCTTC
>TRBV7-9|many|TRBJ1-1|.
CASSLGLWNEAFF
TGTGCCAGCAGCTTAGGTTTGTGGAATGAAGCTTTCTTT
>TRBV29-1|few|TRBJ2-7|TRBD1
CSVRTGGRYEQYF
TGCAGCGTCAGGACAGGGGGCCGCTACGAGCAGTACTTC
>TRBV12-3/TRBV12-4|few|TRBJ1-3|TRBD1
CASRRTGGSGNTIYF
TGTGCCAGCAGACGCACAGGGGGCTCTGGAAACACCATATATTTT
>TRBV10-3|many|TRBJ1-1|.
CATRDKGNMNTEAFF
TGTGCCACCCGGGACAAGGGGAACATGAACACTGAAGCTTTCTTT
>TRBV29-1|many|TRBJ1-5|.
CSVVTGGNNQPQHF
TGCAGCGTTGTAACGGGGGGTAACAATCAGCCCCAGCATTTT
>TRBV27|.|TRBJ2-1|.
CASSLFSEDEQFF
TGTGCCAGCAGTTTATTTTCGGAGGATGAGCAGTTCTTC
>TRBV6-5|.|TRBJ2-2|.
CASSYWAGLEANTGELFF
TGTGCCAGCAGTTACTGGGCAGGGTTGGAGGCGAACACCGGGGAGCTGTTTTTT
>TRBV12-3/TRBV12-4|many|TRBJ2-3|.
CASSLGAGGSTDTQYF
TGTGCCAGCAGTTTGGGGGCGGGCGGAAGCACAGATACGCAGTATTTT
>TRBV3-1|.|TRBJ2-2|.
CASSQDRLQTGELFF
TGTGCCAGCAGCCAAGATAGGCTGCAAACCGGGGAGCTGTTTTTT
>TRBV10-3|few|TRBJ2-7|.
CAISEIKGNEQYF
TGTGCCATCAGTGAGATAAAGGGCAACGAGCAGTACTTC
>TRBV12-3/TRBV12-4|many|TRBJ1-1|TRBD1
CASTKTGLGTEAFF
TGTGCCAGCACCAAGACAGGGTTGGGCACTGAAGCTTTCTTT
>TRBV5-1|.|TRBJ1-3|.
CASSPRAEGNTIYF
TGCGCCAGCAGCCCCCGGGCGGAAGGAAACACCATATATTTT
>TRBV10-3|few|TRBJ2-1|.
CAIRQDSSYNEQFF
TGTGCCATCAGACAAGACAGCTCCTACAATGAGCAGTTCTTC
>TRBV20-1|many|TRBJ1-6|.
CSARGGYNSPLHF
TGCAGTGCTAGAGGCGGTTATAATTCACCCCTCCACTTT
>TRBV28|few|TRBJ2-6|.
CASKVDSLKLSGANVLTF
TGTGCCAGCAAGGTTGACTCTCTTAAACTCTCTGGGGCCAACGTCCTGACTTTC
>TRBV4-1|many|TRBJ1-2|.
CASSQVRGTNYGYTF
TGCGCCAGCAGCCAAGTAAGGGGGACTAACTATGGCTACACCTTC